These 29 T cell receptor beta chains came from one sample sequenced in a study of brain T cells in children with intractable seizures. The time point is: blood from clinic visit 5 months post-surgery; TSC patient then seizure free. Here immunoSEQ multiplex PCR was the method, and the copy in TCRdb shows in-frame clones only, minus some. The sample shows a few hundred thousand clones, about 93% of them seen only once. The sequencing used peripheral blood, collected approximately 5 months after surgery. The receptors shown here come from a boy younger than two with tuberous sclerosis and intractable seizures.

This rearrangement joins TRBV9 to TRBJ2-1; 8 nucleotides agree with TRBD2. V trimming: 1 base; J trimming: 6 bases; junction bases outside the gene matches: 6. From germline, CDR1 is SGDLS and CDR2 YYNGEE. The CDR3 has 15 residues. CDR3 sequence (DNA): TGTGCCAGCAGCGTATACGGGAGGGAAAGCAATGAGCAGTTCTTC. It encodes CASSVYGRESNEQFF.

A few counts support this clone. J is TRBJ2-5 and V is TRBV3-1 (or the pseudogene TRBV3-2), with 7 bases lining up with TRBD2. This CDR3 contains 13 residues. Germline V gene lookup returns CDR1 LGHDT and CDR2 YNNKEL (reference sequence). The J segment lost 5 bases and the V segment lost 2 bases, leaving 2 bases of the junction unmatched. CDR3 sequence: CASSQNSGETQYF. The CDR3 DNA follows: TGTGCCAGCAGCCAAAATAGCGGGGAGACCCAGTACTTC.

CDR3 coding DNA: TGTGCCAGCAGCTTCGAACAGGGGGCCTACGAGCAGTACTTC. It specifies CASSFEQGAYEQYF. This chain connects TRBV7-9 to TRBJ2-7; TRBD1 matches at 8 bases. V shed 3 bases and J 2 bases; nucleotides not matched to a gene: 3. The CDR3 is 14 residues long. Germline-derived CDR1 and CDR2 are SEHNR and FQNEAQ (reference sequence).

The chain recombines TRBV27 with TRBJ1-1; tentative D call: TRBD1 (5 bases). V shed 6 bases and J shed 2 bases, with 31 bases lying between them. The CDR3 runs 20 residues. The germline gives CDR1 MNHEY, CDR2 SMNVEV (reference sequence). As DNA, the CDR3 is TGTGCCAGCAGGGCCTCTCGTCGTGGACTGGTATGGGGGGACAACACTGAAGCTTTCTTT. Translating gives CASRASRRGLVWGDNTEAFF.

This sequence joins TRBV30 and TRBJ1-1, with D possibly being TRBD1 (6 bases). Trimming left V 3 bases short and J 3 bases short, with 20 bases between. The length of the CDR3 is 16 residues. Germline V CDR1 and CDR2: GTSNPN, SVGIG (reference sequence). The CDR3: CAWRGNRVARDTEAFF. The CDR3 nucleotides are TGTGCCTGGAGGGGAAACAGGGTGGCGCGGGACACTGAAGCTTTCTTT.

The V call is TRBV27, the J call TRBJ2-1; D call uncertain. The CDR3 sequence is 16 residues long. V dropped 4 bases and J dropped 0 bases, with 13 bases sitting between them. CDR1 and CDR2 from the germline V gene are MNHEY and SMNVEV (reference sequence). This chain's CDR3 is CASSSYLESSYNEQFF. CDR3 DNA sequence: TGTGCCAGCAGTTCCTATTTAGAGAGCTCCTACAATGAGCAGTTCTTC.

A remark on this clone: Other nucleotide sequences in the sample specify the same CDR3. The V call is TRBV29-1, the J call TRBJ2-7; TRBD2 might be the D (6 bases). V was clipped by 4 bases and J by 4 bases, with 11 bases between them. Germline CDR1 SQVTM, CDR2 ANQGSEA. The CDR3 is 12 amino acids. The CDR3 loop is CSVAPGGYEQYF. The CDR3 DNA is TGCAGCGTTGCCCCCGGAGGGTACGAGCAGTACTTC.

The V gene is TRBV30, the J gene TRBJ1-2, with D hard to call. This CDR3 comprises 14 residues. Germline V gene lookup returns CDR1 GTSNPN and CDR2 SVGIG (reference sequence). The ends were cut back, 3 bases at V and 0 bases at J, with 11 bases in the middle. The CDR3 reads CAWSQPGPNYGYTF. The DNA for the CDR3 is TGTGCCTGGAGCCAACCCGGGCCTAACTATGGCTACACCTTC.

V is TRBV7-3 and J is TRBJ1-2; no reliable D call. Trimming removed 3 bases at V and 6 bases at J, with 11 bases between. The germline V gene encodes CDR1 SGHTA and CDR2 FQGTGA. The CDR3 has 13 residues. In DNA, the CDR3 is TGTGCCAGCAGCTTTGGCGGGATTGATGGCTACACCTTC. It specifies CASSFGGIDGYTF.

The chain joins TRBV11-1 to TRBJ2-1, with TRBD2 matching over 12 bases. Germline loops: CDR1 SGHAT, CDR2 FQDESV (reference sequence). The V and J ends lost 3 bases and 8 bases, in that order; junction bases with no gene match: 2. The CDR3 has 14 amino acids. The DNA of the CDR3 is TGTGCCAGCAGCTTCCTAGCGGGGGGGGATGAGCAGTTCTTC. Amino acid sequence: CASSFLAGGDEQFF.

This clone was seen once. The chain combines TRBV6-5 with TRBJ2-3, with a tentative D call TRBD1 (6 bases). CDR3 length: 14 amino acids. V lost 6 bases to trimming and J lost 3 bases, with 13 bases between them. Germline V gene data show CDR1 as MNHEY and CDR2 as SVGAGI. CDR3 coding DNA: TGTGCCAGCAGAGGGGGTTCTCGGACAGATACGCAGTATTTT. Translation: CASRGGSRTDTQYF.

This rearrangement joins TRBV11-3 to TRBJ2-3, with 7 bases lining up with TRBD2. V was pared by 1 base and J by 5 bases, with 12 bases of the junction left unmatched. This CDR3 spans 17 amino acids. Germline V gene sequence: CDR1 SGHNT, CDR2 YENEEA. This chain's CDR3 is CASSLGGSSGFIDTQYF. The CDR3 DNA follows: TGTGCCAGCAGCTTAGGAGGGTCTAGCGGTTTTATAGATACGCAGTATTTT.

The count of this clone is one. The chain couples TRBV6-1 to TRBJ1-2, with 9 bases identical to TRBD1. Germline V gives CDR1 MNHNS, CDR2 SASEGT. The CDR3 has 14 amino acids. Losses at the gene ends were 5 bases for V and 3 bases for J; bases not matched to a gene: 4. The DNA for the CDR3 is TGTGCCAGCAGTCACACAGGGGGCCACTATGGCTACACCTTC. Protein: CASSHTGGHYGYTF.

Concerning this clone itself: An end of the junction differs from the germline gene, which may be a read error. This chain links TRBV11-3 with TRBJ2-7, with D maybe TRBD1 (5 bases). Germline V gene lookup returns CDR1 SGHNT and CDR2 YENEEA. This CDR3 spans 16 amino acids. The CDR3 DNA reads TGTGCCAGCAGCCTAGATCACAGACAGCATACCTACGAGCAGTACTTC. Protein sequence: CASSLDHRQHTYEQYF.

This clone showed up just a few times. The V and J genes are TRBV27 and TRBJ1-5; no reliable D call. Germline lookup yields CDR1 MNHEY and CDR2 SMNVEV (reference sequence). The CDR3 has 14 residues. With 1 base removed from V and 7 bases from J, the gap between germline ends came to 11 bases. The CDR3 here is CASSLYSGRQPQHF. The CDR3 bases are TGTGCCAGCAGTTTATACAGCGGGCGGCAGCCCCAGCATTTT.

This clone was seen only once. The chain employs TRBV20-1 and TRBJ2-3; D is ambiguous. The CDR3 is 11 amino acids. Germline CDR1 is DFQATT and CDR2 is SNEGSKA (reference sequence). V shed 5 bases and J shed 4 bases, with 7 bases lying between them. The CDR3 bases are TGCAGTGCTGCCGGAGCAGATACGCAGTATTTT. Amino acid sequence: CSAAGADTQYF.

V gene TRBV10-3 combines with J gene TRBJ2-7, with TRBD2 as a possible D gene (6 bases). Germline V gene sequence: CDR1 ENHRY, CDR2 SYGVKD. Trimming shortened V by 8 bases and J by 1 base, and 18 bases separated the two germline ends. This CDR3 has 15 residues. CDR3 nucleotides: TGTGCCATCTTACTACTAGCATCGAAGTCCTACGAGCAGTACTTC. Translating gives CAILLLASKSYEQYF.

The rearrangement joins TRBV11-2 to TRBJ2-7; D may be TRBD1 (6 bases). The CDR3 covers 16 residues. V lost 1 base, J lost 0 bases, and 13 bases lay in between. Germline lookup yields CDR1 SGHAT and CDR2 FQNNGV. CDR3 nucleotides: TGTGCCAGCAGCTTAGGGCAGGGGACCTACTCCTACGAGCAGTACTTC. Protein sequence: CASSLGQGTYSYEQYF. Complete variable domain (other parts from reference TRBV11-2 and TRBJ2-7): EAGVAQSPRYKIIEKRQSVAFWCNPISGHATLYWYQQILGQGPKLLIQFQNNGVVDDSQLPKDRFSAERLKGVDSTLKIQPAKLEDSAVYLCASSLGQGTYSYEQYFGPGTRLTVT.

The chain recombines TRBV10-1 with TRBJ2-5; 9 positions match TRBD1. CDR1 is WNHNN, CDR2 SYGVQD, per germline (reference sequence). There are 16 residues in the CDR3. After removal of 10 bases from V and 5 bases from J, the junction contained 17 bases not matched to a gene. The CDR3 here is CAILQPGQGSSETQYF. CDR3 nucleotide sequence: TGCGCCATCCTCCAACCGGGACAGGGTAGCTCGGAGACCCAGTACTTC.

This clone has just one count. This chain connects TRBV12-1 to TRBJ2-3. TRBV12-1 is labeled a pseudogene. The CDR3 is 13 amino acids. For the CDR3, the DNA is TGTGCCAGCAGACCGATTAGCACAGATACGCAGTATTTT. Its protein product is CASRPISTDTQYF.

This chain links TRBV29-1 with TRBJ2-6; D is unclear. Trimming stripped 0 bases from V and 0 bases from J, with 9 bases between. Germline V gives CDR1 SQVTM, CDR2 ANQGSEA. The CDR3 is 16 residues long. The CDR3 sequence is CSVEDTSTSGANVLTF. CDR3 nucleotides: TGCAGCGTTGAAGACACATCCACCTCTGGGGCCAACGTCCTGACTTTC.

J is TRBJ2-5 and V is TRBV7-9; D may be TRBD2 (5 bases). The V and J ends lost 5 bases and 5 bases respectively, with 9 bases between them. Germline CDR1 SEHNR, CDR2 FQNEAQ (reference sequence). CDR3 length: 12 amino acids. This chain's CDR3 is CASSLWEETQYF. The CDR3 DNA reads TGTGCCAGCAGCCTTTGGGAGGAGACCCAGTACTTC.

The V and J genes are TRBV3-1 (or the pseudogene TRBV3-2) and TRBJ2-2; TRBD2 might be the D (5 bases). Between the trimmed V and J ends, which lost 4 bases and 7 bases, there was a span of 19 bases. The CDR3 totals 16 residues. CDR1 and CDR2 from the germline V gene are LGHDT and YNNKEL (reference sequence). The CDR3: CASSPPVGGGFGELFF. Here the CDR3 DNA reads TGTGCCAGCAGCCCGCCGGTAGGAGGAGGTTTCGGGGAGCTGTTTTTT.

This chain connects TRBV9 to TRBJ2-2; tentatively, D is TRBD2 (6 bases). The V gene lost 0 bases and the J gene lost 1 base, with 7 bases spanning the gap. Germline CDR1 and CDR2: SGDLS and YYNGEE. CDR3 length: 15 residues. CDR3 coding DNA: TGTGCCAGCAGCGTAGTAGCGGTGAACACCGGGGAGCTGTTTTTT. This codes for CASSVVAVNTGELFF.

The genes are TRBV12-5 and TRBJ1-2; no reliable D call. Germline V gives CDR1 LGHNT, CDR2 FRNRAP. The V gene lost 5 bases and the J gene lost 2 bases, with 9 bases spanning the gap. CDR3 size: 13 residues. CDR3 in amino acids: CASGPDINYGYTF. Written as DNA, the CDR3 is TGTGCTAGTGGTCCCGACATAAACTATGGCTACACCTTC.

V usage is TRBV29-1 and J usage is TRBJ2-1; the match to TRBD1 covers 9 bases. Germline loops: CDR1 SQVTM, CDR2 ANQGSEA. J gave up 6 bases and V 5 bases, and 5 bases lay outside the gene matches. CDR3 length: 13 amino acids. The CDR3 DNA follows: TGCAGCGTTTCGGACAGGGGATCCAATGAGCAGTTCTTC. Amino acid sequence: CSVSDRGSNEQFF.

V usage is TRBV4-2 and J usage is TRBJ2-2; 7 nucleotides align to TRBD1. This CDR3 has 16 residues. V shed 3 bases, J shed 1 base, and the junction held 5 bases outside the gene matches. Germline values: CDR1 LGHNA, CDR2 YNFKEQ. The chain's CDR3 is CASSQERDRNTGELFF. The CDR3, as DNA: TGTGCCAGCAGCCAGGAGAGGGACAGGAACACCGGGGAGCTGTTTTTT.

The J gene is TRBJ2-1, the V gene TRBV6-5; 13 bases map to TRBD2. The CDR3 contains 15 residues. The germline V gene encodes CDR1 MNHEY and CDR2 SVGAGI. V trimming: 6 bases; J trimming: 4 bases; junction bases outside the gene matches: 3. Here the CDR3 reads CASSSTSGGYNEQFF. The CDR3 region has the DNA TGTGCCAGCAGCTCGACTAGCGGGGGGTACAATGAGCAGTTCTTC.

This sequence joins TRBV4-1 and TRBJ2-5, with D tentatively TRBD2 (5 bases). The CDR3 is 16 residues long. The germline V gene has CDR1 MGHRA and CDR2 YSYEKL. Trimming stripped 1 base from V and 5 bases from J, with 17 bases between. The CDR3 DNA reads as TGCGCCAGCAGCCAAGCCCAAGTAAGCGGAGAGGAGACCCAGTACTTC. Translating it yields CASSQAQVSGEETQYF.